Listed below are T cell receptor beta chains from one sample, sequenced in a study of CD8 T cells in ankylosing spondylitis. A single record per CDR3 protein comes from TCRdb applying MiXCR to the 5' RACE reads. The sample yields about 260,000 distinct CDR3 sequences, roughly a quarter seen once. The sequenced material came from blood, either unsorted or a sorted T cell fraction (not recorded which). The receptor source for this set is a male donor with ankylosing spondylitis or in good health (not recorded which). The conserved cysteine and the conserved F or W are not part of the CDR3 here. The size entry is marked missing in some rows and otherwise reads once, few, many or a size class.

.,TRBJ2-2,TRBV7-2,ASSPGIPCWELF
.,TRBJ1-1,TRBV12-3/TRBV12-4,ASSTGADTEAF
.,TRBJ2-5,TRBV6-1,ASSPGTGWETQY
many,TRBJ2-1,TRBV29-1,SVGGGAVDYNEQF
many,TRBJ1-1,TRBV20-1,SARGSSSATEAF
.,TRBJ2-7,TRBV9,ASSERDRDSYEQY
.,TRBJ2-7,TRBV6-1,ASSVGGQGTYEQY
few,TRBJ2-7,TRBV29-1,SAGTGKYEQY
once,TRBJ1-5,TRBV12-3/TRBV12-4,ASSLAGGPQH
.,TRBJ2-3,TRBV2,ASTRDSTDTQY
.,TRBJ2-3,TRBV5-1,ASSLYSGGYEVQY
many,TRBJ2-2,TRBV5-1,ASSLGATNAGELF
many,TRBJ2-1,TRBV7-3,ASSPTGQAYNEQF